The 27 T cell receptor beta chains below were found in one sample sequenced in a study of T-cell reconstitution after alpha-beta-depleted transplantation in children. Unique molecular identifiers were incorporated during preparation of the TCRbeta library. TCRdb reprocessed the PCR reads with MiXCR, giving one entry per CDR3 protein. The sample lists 700,000 to 950,000 distinct CDR3 sequences, roughly 15% occurring once. The sequencing used PBMCs, mostly from graft donor cells, collected 360 days after TCRalphabeta/CD19-depleted stem cell transplant. The receptors were sampled from a male patient younger than 18 who had a stem cell transplant for acute lymphoblastic leukemia, so the T cells may come from the graft donor.

The V and J genes are TRBV14 and TRBJ2-7; the match to TRBD1 covers 9 bases. CDR3 length: 16 residues. V shed 3 bases, J shed 5 bases, and the junction held 11 bases outside the gene matches. Germline CDR1 is SGHDN and CDR2 is FVKESK. The DNA for the CDR3 is TGTGCCAGCAGCCATATACCGGGGACAGGGAGCAACGAGCAGTACTTC. Amino acid sequence: CASSHIPGTGSNEQYF.

In this sample, this clonotype turned up many times. V usage is TRBV18 and J usage is TRBJ2-7, with D maybe TRBD2 (5 bases). CDR3 length: 15 amino acids. Germline CDR1 KGHSH, CDR2 LQKENI. The ends were cut back, 1 base at V and 0 bases at J, with 10 bases in the middle. CDR3 region: CASSPRRTGSYEQYF. For the CDR3, the DNA is TGTGCCAGCTCACCACGGAGGACGGGCTCCTACGAGCAGTACTTC.

As DNA, the CDR3 is TGCAGCGTTGAAGTGGGGGGCAGTGGCAATCAGCCCCAGCATTTT. As protein: CSVEVGGSGNQPQHF. V gene TRBV29-1 combines with J gene TRBJ1-5, with D maybe TRBD1 (6 bases). Germline V gene sequence: CDR1 SQVTM, CDR2 ANQGSEA. Trimming shortened V by 1 base and J by 2 bases, and 12 bases separated the two germline ends. The CDR3 has 15 residues.

The chain is built from TRBV15 and TRBJ2-2; 7 bases are a match to TRBD1. The CDR3 is 16 amino acids. CDR1 and CDR2 (germline): LNHNV, YYDKDF (reference sequence). V dropped 0 bases and J dropped 4; count of bases not matched to a gene: 5. The CDR3 protein is CATSRDPRGSTGELFF. The DNA of the CDR3 is TGTGCCACCAGCAGAGATCCCAGGGGGAGCACCGGGGAGCTGTTTTTT. The variable domain in full, completed from reference TRBV15 and TRBJ2-2, reads DAMVIQNPRYQVTQFGKPVTLSCSQTLNHNVMYWYQQKSSQAPKLLFHYYDKDFNNEADTPDNFQSRRPNTSFCFLDIRSPGLGDTAMYLCATSRDPRGSTGELFFGEGSRLTVL.

A few counts support this clonotype. The V gene is TRBV5-1, the J gene TRBJ2-5; D not resolved. This CDR3 is 12 amino acids long. V shed 4 bases and J shed 0 bases, with 4 bases lying between them. From germline, CDR1 is SGHRS and CDR2 YFSETQ. DNA for the CDR3: TGCGCCAGCAGCGTATACCAAGAGACCCAGTACTTC. Translated: CASSVYQETQYF.

There are many counts of this clonotype. An end of the junction does not agree with germline; a read error may underlie this. This rearrangement joins TRBV5-1 to TRBJ2-5; D not resolved. CDR3 length equals 12 residues. Germline CDR1 and CDR2: SGHRS and YFSETQ. The CDR3 loop is CASSLARETQYF. The CDR3 DNA sequence: TGTGCCAGCAGTCTCGCCAGGGAGACCCAGTACTTC.

This chain connects TRBV4-1 to TRBJ2-7, with 7 bases identical to TRBD2. CDR3 length: 13 amino acids. In germline, CDR1 is MGHRA, CDR2 YSYEKL. The trim removed 3 bases at V and 6 bases at J, leaving 5 bases unmatched. CDR3: CASSHGGGVEQYF. CDR3 DNA sequence: TGCGCCAGCAGCCATGGCGGGGGAGTCGAGCAGTACTTC.

This chain connects TRBV28 to TRBJ1-5; maybe TRBD1 (6 bases). The CDR3 has 15 residues. Germline CDR1 MDHEN, CDR2 SYDVKM. V was shortened by 2 bases and J by 3 bases, with 11 bases between the two germline ends. As DNA, the CDR3 is TGTGCCAGCAGTTTAGGGGGCGCTTACAATCAGCCCCAGCATTTT. Translated, it gives CASSLGGAYNQPQHF.

This chain links TRBV11-1 with TRBJ2-7, with TRBD1 identical over 8 bases. The CDR3 has 15 amino acids. The trim removed 3 bases at V and 0 bases at J, leaving 4 bases unmatched. Germline-derived CDR1 and CDR2 are SGHAT and FQDESV (reference sequence). The CDR3 DNA is TGTGCCAGCAGCTTCGACAGGGGAGTCTCCTACGAGCAGTACTTC. It specifies CASSFDRGVSYEQYF.

V is TRBV7-6 and J is TRBJ2-6; no definite D call. The V and J ends lost 1 base and 1 base respectively, with 8 bases between them. Germline loops: CDR1 SGHVS, CDR2 FNYEAQ. The CDR3 totals 16 residues. The CDR3, as DNA: TGTGCCAGCAGCTTAGATCTTGTGTCTGGGGCCAACGTCCTGACTTTC. It encodes CASSLDLVSGANVLTF. The full variable domain, in which reference TRBV7-6 and TRBJ2-6 provide the parts outside the CDR3, is GAGVSQSPRYKVTKRGQDVALRCDPISGHVSLYWYRQALGQGPEFLTYFNYEAQQDKSGLPNDRFSAERPEGSISTLTIQRTEQRDSAMYRCASSLDLVSGANVLTFGAGSRLTVL.

This clonotype was counted ten times or more. V gene TRBV29-1 combines with J gene TRBJ2-1; D is possibly TRBD1 or TRBD2 (5 bases each). Per germline, CDR1 SQVTM and CDR2 ANQGSEA. The CDR3 loop spans 12 amino acids. The V and J ends lost 5 bases and 4 bases respectively, with 9 bases between them. CDR3 in DNA: TGCAGCGTTCCGGGACGGTACAATGAGCAGTTCTTC. Protein sequence: CSVPGRYNEQFF.

The V call is TRBV5-1, the J call TRBJ2-7; D remains ambiguous. From germline, CDR1 is SGHRS and CDR2 YFSETQ. V was shortened by 0 bases and J by 3 bases, with 10 bases between the two germline ends. The CDR3 has 14 residues. CDR3 sequence (DNA): TGCGCCAGCAGCTTGGCGAGGTCGGTCTACGAGCAGTACTTC. This encodes CASSLARSVYEQYF.

This clonotype was counted a few times. The chain uses TRBV20-1 and TRBJ1-1, with D possibly being TRBD1 (6 bases). The CDR3 contains 13 residues. Deletions cut 6 bases from V and 1 base from J, with 12 bases between. Germline V CDR1 and CDR2: DFQATT, SNEGSKA (reference sequence). The CDR3 DNA follows: TGCAGTGCCCCCATGGACAGGAACACTGAAGCTTTCTTT. It codes for CSAPMDRNTEAFF.

This clonotype came up a few times. V usage is TRBV27 and J usage is TRBJ2-7; 11 nucleotides align to TRBD2. This CDR3 is built from 16 residues. V lost 3 bases, J lost 3 bases, and 7 bases stayed unmatched. From germline, CDR1 is MNHEY and CDR2 SMNVEV (reference sequence). CDR3 loop: CASSFTSGSPHYEQYF. In DNA, the CDR3 is TGTGCCAGCAGTTTCACTAGCGGGAGCCCACACTACGAGCAGTACTTC.

This clonotype has just a few counts. This rearrangement joins TRBV29-1 to TRBJ1-1; D ambiguous. CDR3 length: 11 amino acids. Trimming took off 3 bases at V and 10 bases at J, with 12 bases between the two ends. From germline, CDR1 is SQVTM and CDR2 ANQGSEA. This CDR3 is CSVDRQRGAFF. The DNA of the CDR3 is TGCAGCGTTGACAGGCAGCGGGGAGCTTTCTTT.

In this sample, this clonotype turned up a few times. The genes are TRBV5-1 and TRBJ2-5, with D uncertain. CDR1 is SGHRS and CDR2 is YFSETQ in the germline V gene. This CDR3 comprises 15 residues. V was pared by 2 bases and J by 1 base, with 12 bases between. The CDR3 DNA reads as TGCGCCAGCAGCTTTGGTGGCACTCCCCAAGAGACCCAGTACTTC. Amino acids: CASSFGGTPQETQYF.

J is TRBJ2-3 and V is TRBV24-1, with a possible D match to TRBD2 (5 bases). Deletions cut 1 base from V and 4 bases from J, with 8 bases between. This CDR3 spans 14 amino acids. Germline CDR1 is KGHDR and CDR2 is SFDVKD. CDR3 sequence: CATSDLRGPDTQYF. CDR3 nucleotides: TGTGCCACCAGTGATTTACGGGGTCCAGATACGCAGTATTTT.

The rearrangement links TRBV2 to TRBJ2-2; D gene ambiguous. The CDR3 is 12 residues long. Germline lookup yields CDR1 SNHLY and CDR2 FYNNEI. Trimming removed 4 bases from V and 6 bases from J, with 6 bases in between. CDR3 in amino acids: CASSVQAGELFF. CDR3 sequence (DNA): TGTGCCAGCAGTGTTCAGGCCGGGGAGCTGTTTTTT.

The chain carries TRBV11-2 and TRBJ2-1; D may be TRBD1 or TRBD2 (5 bases each). The germline V gene has CDR1 SGHAT and CDR2 FQNNGV. The CDR3 is 16 residues long. V lost 2 bases to trimming and J lost 0 bases, with 11 bases between them. The CDR3 sequence is CASSLTGTYSYNEQFF. CDR3 DNA sequence: TGTGCCAGCAGCTTAACGGGGACCTACTCCTACAATGAGCAGTTCTTC.

This CDR3 reads CASSPPGRLNQPQHF. DNA of the CDR3: TGTGCCAGCTCACCACCGGGACGCCTCAATCAGCCCCAGCATTTT. The J gene is TRBJ1-5, the V gene TRBV18, with D maybe TRBD1 (5 bases). The CDR3 loop spans 15 amino acids. Deletions cut 0 bases from V and 3 bases from J, with 9 bases between. Germline values: CDR1 KGHSH, CDR2 LQKENI. The variable domain in full, with the rest retrieved from reference TRBV18 and TRBJ1-5, is NAGVMQNPRHLVRRRGQEARLRCSPMKGHSHVYWYRQLPEEGLKFMVYLQKENIIDESGMPKERFSAEFPKEGPSILRIQQVVRGDSAAYFCASSPPGRLNQPQHFGDGTRLSIL.

This clonotype was observed a handful of times. The chain links TRBV5-6 to TRBJ2-1, with 9 bases identical to TRBD2. Germline CDR1 SGHDT, CDR2 YYEEEE. With 4 bases clipped from V and 1 base from J, the junction kept 9 bases outside the gene matches. There are 17 residues in the CDR3. The CDR3, as DNA: TGTGCCAGCAGCGGGCTAGCGGGACCTCAATCCTACAATGAGCAGTTCTTC. Translating gives CASSGLAGPQSYNEQFF.

This clonotype was counted between two and nine times. J is TRBJ2-1 and V is TRBV28, with D perhaps matching TRBD1 or TRBD2 (6 bases each). CDR1 and CDR2 from the germline V gene are MDHEN and SYDVKM. This CDR3 has 16 amino acids. The germline V and J ends were trimmed by 8 bases and 9 bases, with 26 bases remaining between them. CDR3 nucleotides: TGTGCCAGCTACGCAACTACAGGGTTGGTCGGGAGTGAGCAGTTCTTC. This sequence encodes CASYATTGLVGSEQFF.

The chain carries TRBV12-3 or TRBV12-4 and TRBJ1-1; no clear D. The CDR3 contains 13 residues. V was pared by 6 bases and J by 3 bases, with 11 bases between. CDR3: CASRGGEYTEAFF. Here the CDR3 DNA reads TGTGCCAGCAGAGGAGGCGAATACACTGAAGCTTTCTTT.

This clonotype has more than one count but fewer than ten. The gene calls are TRBV20-1 and TRBJ2-3; 7 nucleotides agree with TRBD2. Trimming at V came to 6 bases and at J to 4 bases, leaving 13 bases not matched to a gene. CDR3 size: 15 residues. CDR1 and CDR2 from the germline V gene are DFQATT and SNEGSKA (reference sequence). The CDR3 nucleotides read TGCAGTGCCCCGCCACCTAGCGGAGGACCAGATACGCAGTATTTT. Translating gives CSAPPPSGGPDTQYF.

Only a few counts were recorded for this clonotype. The chain joins TRBV6-5 to TRBJ2-1, with D perhaps TRBD2 (6 bases). Germline V gives CDR1 MNHEY, CDR2 SVGAGI. V was cut by 0 bases and J by 14 bases, with 17 bases left in between. The CDR3 loop spans 14 amino acids. CDR3 sequence: CASSYSQRVRGEFF. The CDR3 bases are TGTGCCAGCAGTTACTCCCAGCGGGTCCGCGGGGAGTTCTTC.

The gene calls are TRBV4-1 and TRBJ1-5; D might be TRBD1 (5 bases). The CDR3 runs 18 residues. Trimming took 1 base from V and 3 from J, leaving 19 bases between them. Germline values: CDR1 MGHRA, CDR2 YSYEKL. The CDR3 nucleotides read TGCGCCAGCAGCCAAGGGAGGCGTGGGGGGTCAGTCAATCAGCCCCAGCATTTT. The encoded protein is CASSQGRRGGSVNQPQHF.

This clonotype came up a few times. V gene TRBV10-2 combines with J gene TRBJ2-3, with 10 bases matching TRBD2. The CDR3 covers 15 residues. V dropped 6 bases and J dropped 7; count of bases not matched to a gene: 10. The germline CDR1 and CDR2 sequences are WSHSY and SAAADI. The chain's CDR3 is CASRPLAGEVNTQYF. The CDR3 DNA is TGCGCCAGCAGACCCCTAGCGGGAGAGGTCAATACGCAGTATTTT.